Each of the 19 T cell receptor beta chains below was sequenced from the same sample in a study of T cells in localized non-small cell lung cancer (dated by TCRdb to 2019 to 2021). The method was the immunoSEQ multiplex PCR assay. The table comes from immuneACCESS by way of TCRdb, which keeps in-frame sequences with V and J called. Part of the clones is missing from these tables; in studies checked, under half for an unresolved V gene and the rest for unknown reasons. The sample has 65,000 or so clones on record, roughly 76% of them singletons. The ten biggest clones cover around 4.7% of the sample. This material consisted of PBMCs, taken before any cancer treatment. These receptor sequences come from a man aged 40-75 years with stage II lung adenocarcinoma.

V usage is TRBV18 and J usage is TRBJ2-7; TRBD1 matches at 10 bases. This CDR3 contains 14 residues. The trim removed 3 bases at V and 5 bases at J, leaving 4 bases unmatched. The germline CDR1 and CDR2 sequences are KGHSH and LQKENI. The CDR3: CASSPGQGNDEQYF. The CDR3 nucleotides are TGTGCCAGCTCACCGGGACAGGGGAACGACGAGCAGTACTTC.

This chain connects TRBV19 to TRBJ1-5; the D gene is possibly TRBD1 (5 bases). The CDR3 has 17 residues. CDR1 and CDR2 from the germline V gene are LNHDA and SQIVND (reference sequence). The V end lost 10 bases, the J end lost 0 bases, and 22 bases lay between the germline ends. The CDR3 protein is CATSYGEKGTSNQPQHF. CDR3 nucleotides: TGTGCCACATCGTATGGGGAAAAAGGGACTAGCAATCAGCCCCAGCATTTT.

As DNA, the CDR3 is TGCGCCAGCAGCTTAGACCAGGGGGAAGAGACCCAGTACTTC. Translation gives CASSLDQGEETQYF. The rearrangement uses TRBV5-1 and TRBJ2-5; 7 bases agree with TRBD1. Germline CDR1 is SGHRS and CDR2 is YFSETQ. V was pared by 2 bases and J by 3 bases, with 4 bases of the junction left unmatched. The CDR3 covers 14 residues.

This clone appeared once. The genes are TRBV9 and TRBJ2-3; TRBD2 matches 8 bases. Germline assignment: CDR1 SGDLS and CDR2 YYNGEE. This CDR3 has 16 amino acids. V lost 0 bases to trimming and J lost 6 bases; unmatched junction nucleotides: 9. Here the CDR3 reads CASSVAGGRPPDTQYF. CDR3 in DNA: TGTGCCAGCAGCGTAGCGGGCGGGAGGCCCCCGGATACGCAGTATTTT.

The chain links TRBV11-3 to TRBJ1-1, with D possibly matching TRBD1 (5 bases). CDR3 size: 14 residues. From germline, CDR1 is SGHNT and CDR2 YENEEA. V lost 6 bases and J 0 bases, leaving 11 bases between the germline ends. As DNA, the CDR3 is TGTGCCAGCAGGAGGGGCCCTATGAACACTGAAGCTTTCTTT. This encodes CASRRGPMNTEAFF.

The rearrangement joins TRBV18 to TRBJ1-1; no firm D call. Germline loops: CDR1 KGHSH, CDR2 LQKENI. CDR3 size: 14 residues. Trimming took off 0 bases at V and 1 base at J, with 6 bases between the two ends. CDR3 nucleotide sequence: TGTGCCAGCTCACCACCGGGAGGGAACACTGAAGCTTTCTTT. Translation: CASSPPGGNTEAFF.

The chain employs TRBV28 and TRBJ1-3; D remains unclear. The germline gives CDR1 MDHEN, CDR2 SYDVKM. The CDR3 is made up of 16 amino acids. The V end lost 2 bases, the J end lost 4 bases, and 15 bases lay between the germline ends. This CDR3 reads CASSLGSSFSGNTIYF. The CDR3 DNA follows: TGTGCCAGCAGTTTAGGGTCCTCCTTTTCGGGAAACACCATATATTTT.

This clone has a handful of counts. In DNA, the CDR3 is TGTGCCAGCAGCCCTAGACAGGGCTTGAGCAATCAGCCCCAGCATTTT. As protein: CASSPRQGLSNQPQHF. The chain is built from TRBV5-8 and TRBJ1-5, with TRBD1 matching 7 bases. The junction had 8 bases not matched to a gene; V was cut back by 4 bases and J by 1 base. CDR3 length: 16 residues. Per the germline V gene, CDR1 is SGHTS and CDR2 is YDEGEE.

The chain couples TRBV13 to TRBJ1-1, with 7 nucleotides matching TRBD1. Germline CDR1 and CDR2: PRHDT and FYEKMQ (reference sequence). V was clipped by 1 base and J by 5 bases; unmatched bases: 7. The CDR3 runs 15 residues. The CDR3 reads CASSLAWAGGTEAFF. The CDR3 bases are TGTGCCAGCAGCTTAGCCTGGGCAGGGGGAACTGAAGCTTTCTTT. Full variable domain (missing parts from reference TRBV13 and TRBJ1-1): AAGVIQSPRHLIKEKRETATLKCYPIPRHDTVYWYQQGPGQDPQFLISFYEKMQSDKGSIPDRFSAQQFSDYHSELNMSSLELGDSALYFCASSLAWAGGTEAFFGQGTRLTVV.

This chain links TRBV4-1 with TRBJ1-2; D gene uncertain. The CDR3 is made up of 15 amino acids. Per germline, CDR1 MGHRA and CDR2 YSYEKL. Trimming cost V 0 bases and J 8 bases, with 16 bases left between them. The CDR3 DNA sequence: TGCGCCAGCAGCCAAGATAATACCCCATTCGGAGGCTACACCTTC. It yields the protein CASSQDNTPFGGYTF.

The CDR3 sequence is CASSESVGGRTINGYTF. The CDR3 nucleotides are TGTGCCAGCAGTGAATCGGTAGGGGGAAGAACTATCAATGGCTACACCTTC. The chain uses TRBV25-1 and TRBJ1-2; perhaps TRBD1 as D (6 bases). The V and J ends lost 1 base and 6 bases respectively, with 21 bases between them. This CDR3 spans 17 amino acids. The germline V gene has CDR1 MGHDK and CDR2 SYGVNS.

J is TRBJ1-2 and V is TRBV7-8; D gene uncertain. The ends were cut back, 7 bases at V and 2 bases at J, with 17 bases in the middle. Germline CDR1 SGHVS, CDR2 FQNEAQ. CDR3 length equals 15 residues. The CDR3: CASTASRARNYGYTF. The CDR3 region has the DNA TGTGCCAGCACCGCTTCCCGAGCCAGGAACTATGGCTACACCTTC.

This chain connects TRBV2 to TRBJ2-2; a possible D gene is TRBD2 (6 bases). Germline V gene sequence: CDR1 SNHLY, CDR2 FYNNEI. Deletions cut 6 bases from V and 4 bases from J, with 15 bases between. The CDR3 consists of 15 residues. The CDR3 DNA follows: TGTGCCAGCAGGGATGTCCGGGGGAGCACCGGGGAGCTGTTTTTT. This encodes CASRDVRGSTGELFF.

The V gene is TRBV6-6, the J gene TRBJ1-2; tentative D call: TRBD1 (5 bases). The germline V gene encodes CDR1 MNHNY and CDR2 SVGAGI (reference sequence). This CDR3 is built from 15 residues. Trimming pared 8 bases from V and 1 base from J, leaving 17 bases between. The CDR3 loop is CASLSQAYLNYGYTF. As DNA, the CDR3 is TGTGCCAGCTTATCACAGGCCTATCTTAACTATGGCTACACCTTC.

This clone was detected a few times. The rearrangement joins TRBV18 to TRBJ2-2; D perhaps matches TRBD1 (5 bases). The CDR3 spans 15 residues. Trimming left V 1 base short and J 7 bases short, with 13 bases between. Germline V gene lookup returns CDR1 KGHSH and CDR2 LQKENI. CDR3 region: CASSPRSRDSGELFF. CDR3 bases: TGTGCCAGCTCACCACGTTCCAGGGATAGCGGGGAGCTGTTTTTT.

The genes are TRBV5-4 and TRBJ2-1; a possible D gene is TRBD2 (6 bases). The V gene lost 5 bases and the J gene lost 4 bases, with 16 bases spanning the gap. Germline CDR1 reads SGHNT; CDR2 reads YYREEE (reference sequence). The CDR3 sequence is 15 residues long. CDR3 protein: CASSPTSQAYNEQFF. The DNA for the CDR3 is TGTGCCAGCAGTCCCACTAGCCAGGCTTACAATGAGCAGTTCTTC.

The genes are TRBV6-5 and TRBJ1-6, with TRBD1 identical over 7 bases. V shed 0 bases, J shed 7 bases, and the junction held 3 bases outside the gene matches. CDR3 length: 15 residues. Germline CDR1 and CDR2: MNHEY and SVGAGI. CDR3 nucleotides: TGTGCCAGCAGTTACTCAAGACAGGGCAATTCACCCCTCCACTTT. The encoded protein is CASSYSRQGNSPLHF.

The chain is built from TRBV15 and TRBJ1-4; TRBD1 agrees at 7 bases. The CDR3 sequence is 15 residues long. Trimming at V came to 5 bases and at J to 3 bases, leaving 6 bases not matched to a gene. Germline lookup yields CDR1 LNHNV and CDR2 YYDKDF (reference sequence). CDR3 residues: CATSSRQGANEKLFF. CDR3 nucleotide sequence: TGTGCCACCAGCTCCAGGCAGGGGGCTAATGAAAAACTGTTTTTT. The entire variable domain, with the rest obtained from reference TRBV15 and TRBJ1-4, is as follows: DAMVIQNPRYQVTQFGKPVTLSCSQTLNHNVMYWYQQKSSQAPKLLFHYYDKDFNNEADTPDNFQSRRPNTSFCFLDIRSPGLGDTAMYLCATSSRQGANEKLFFGSGTQLSVL.

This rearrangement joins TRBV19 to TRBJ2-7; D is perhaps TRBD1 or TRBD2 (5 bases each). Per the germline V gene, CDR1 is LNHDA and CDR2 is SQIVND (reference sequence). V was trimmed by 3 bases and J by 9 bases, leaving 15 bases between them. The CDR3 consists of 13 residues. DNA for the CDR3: TGTGCCAGTAGTATGGGGACCCAGCAGGCGCAGTACTTC. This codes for CASSMGTQQAQYF.